The TCR beta chain described here comes from a study of shared clonotypes between healthy human individuals. Study as a whole: A couple of women and three men aged 18 to 49 made up the donors.

Overall study results and limits: Clonotype sharing among donors, it was expected, would be affected by sequencing depth.

The CDR3 has 15 amino acids. The germline V and J ends were trimmed by 0 bases and 0 bases, with 5 bases remaining between them. The germline gives CDR1 LGHNA, CDR2 YNFKEQ. This table comes from immunoSEQ multiplex PCR, and its TCRdb copy is limited to in-frame clones, with some not included. The sample contains a few million clones, roughly nine tenths of which appear only once. Regarding this clone: The antigen remains unidentified.

The sequenced material came from naive CD4+ T cells sorted from blood. Subset of the sample: CD45RA+ positively selected. This clonotype originated in a man younger than 35 in good health. The chain uses TRBV4-2 and TRBJ2-2; D uncertain. The CDR3 DNA is TGTGCCAGCAGCCAAGAGGTAGCGAACACCGGGGAGCTGTTTTTT. Translating it yields CASSQEVANTGELFF.